This T cell receptor beta chain derives from a study of response to subunit inactivated influenza vaccine. Study observations and caveats: There was a suggestion from the authors that each seasonal influenza vaccination recruits few new T cells.

Points on this clonotype: No antigen is known for it.

The V end lost 5 bases, the J end lost 1 base, and 16 bases lay between the germline ends. This CDR3 region has 16 residues. CDR1 is SGHAT and CDR2 is FQNNGV in the germline V gene. TCRdb re-called the RT-PCR reads through MiXCR, storing one row per CDR3 protein. The repertoire holds some 150,000 distinct CDR3 sequences, with approximately 12% as singletons. The sample was also linked to a second study, of T cells expressing NK-cell markers. From that report: Making the TCR beta cDNA relied on 5'RACE template switching with UMIs. Repertoires of TCR beta were obtained from T cells sorted as CD3+CD56+NKG2C+, CD3+CD56+NKG2C- and CD3+CD56-NKG2C+. With an anti-gamma-delta TCR antibody, sorting in several experiments was kept to alpha-beta TCR T cells. The HCMV specificity of the expanded NKG2C+ T cell clones stayed unresolved.

The chain uses TRBV11-2 and TRBJ2-3, with a possible D match to TRBD2 (6 bases). The source is a man aged 45-65 years who received an inactivated influenza vaccine. Source: CD8+ T cells sorted from PBMCs, taken roughly 12 days after vaccination. The CDR3 bases are TGTGCCAGCAGCCCCCGTTGGGTAGCGGGCACAGATACGCAGTATTTT. This gives the protein CASSPRWVAGTDTQYF.